This T cell receptor (beta chain) was identified in a study of OX40 agonist ivuxolimab in advanced cancers. By proportion, this clone is medium-sized (0.01 to 0.1%). Germline CDR1 SGHAT, CDR2 FQDESV (reference sequence). This CDR3 has 14 residues. The germline V and J ends were trimmed by 5 bases and 0 bases, with 10 bases remaining between them. Produced via immunoSEQ multiplex PCR; TCRdb's table is partial and in-frame only. The sample records about 41,000 clones, around 87% being singletons. The rearrangement links TRBV11-1 to TRBJ2-5; D remains ambiguous. This clonotype was sampled from an adult with an advanced solid tumor such as melanoma, head and neck, liver or kidney cancer. The sequencing used CD4+ or CD8+ T cells sorted from blood, collected in a trial of the OX40 agonist ivuxolimab. This chain's CDR3 is CASSTDVYQETQYF. The CDR3 DNA follows: TGTGCCAGCAGCACGGACGTTTACCAAGAGACCCAGTACTTC.